This entry lists 25 T cell receptor beta chains sequenced from one sample in a study of blood T cell repertoires in COVID-19. TCRdb's table, derived via immunoSEQ multiplex PCR, lists solely in-frame clones and lacks some. Among around 200,000 clones listed, approximately 81% were seen once. The specimen was PBMCs or T cells enriched from blood (not recorded which). The source is a man in his forties who had recovered from COVID-19.

The chain couples TRBV11-3 to TRBJ2-5; 9 bases fit TRBD1. Losses at the gene ends were 1 base for V and 5 bases for J; bases not matched to a gene: 8. Germline lookup yields CDR1 SGHNT and CDR2 YENEEA. This CDR3 has 16 residues. The CDR3 nucleotides are TGTGCCAGCAGCTTAGGACAGGGGGACCGGGCCGAGACCCAGTACTTC. This sequence encodes CASSLGQGDRAETQYF.

The chain employs TRBV2 and TRBJ1-1; weak D call: TRBD1 (6 bases). Trimming cost V 3 bases and J 4 bases, with 21 bases left between them. There are 17 residues in the CDR3. Germline V CDR1 and CDR2: SNHLY, FYNNEI. The CDR3 protein is CASSDRGSPTRATEAFF. CDR3 DNA: TGTGCCAGCAGTGATAGGGGGAGTCCAACACGGGCCACTGAAGCTTTCTTT.

The V gene is TRBV6-5, the J gene TRBJ2-7, with 8 bases that match TRBD2. J gave up 3 bases and V 6 bases, and 4 bases lay outside the gene matches. The germline gives CDR1 MNHEY, CDR2 SVGAGI. This CDR3 contains 13 residues. The CDR3 is CASRGLGLYEQYF. CDR3 nucleotide sequence: TGTGCCAGCAGGGGACTAGGTCTCTACGAGCAGTACTTC.

The chain uses TRBV27 and TRBJ2-7, with TRBD1 matching over 8 bases. The junction had 6 bases not matched to a gene; V was cut back by 6 bases and J by 2 bases. This CDR3 region has 14 residues. Germline V gives CDR1 MNHEY, CDR2 SMNVEV (reference sequence). CDR3 amino acids: CASSRTGTAYEQYF. The CDR3 DNA follows: TGTGCCAGCAGCCGGACAGGGACCGCCTACGAGCAGTACTTC.

This clone was counted a single time. This chain joins TRBV7-9 and TRBJ2-7; D gene ambiguous. The germline V gene encodes CDR1 SEHNR and CDR2 FQNEAQ (reference sequence). The CDR3 length is 12 residues. Trimming removed 5 bases from V and 6 bases from J, with 11 bases in between. In DNA form, the CDR3 reads TGTGCCAGCAGCCCGCGAGGTTCCGAGCAGTACTTC. Translating gives CASSPRGSEQYF. The full variable domain, rest sourced from reference TRBV7-9 and TRBJ2-7, is DTGVSQNPRHKITKRGQNVTFRCDPISEHNRLYWYRQTLGQGPEFLTYFQNEAQLEKSRLLSDRFSAERPKGSFSTLEIQRTEQGDSAMYLCASSPRGSEQYFGPGTRLTVT.

V is TRBV29-1 and J is TRBJ2-7; TRBD1 matches at 10 bases. Trimming took 7 bases from V and 2 from J; bases not matched to a gene: 5. CDR1 is SQVTM and CDR2 is ANQGSEA in the germline V gene. The CDR3 runs to 13 residues. DNA for the CDR3: TGCAGCGGAACGGGACAGGGGACCTACGAGCAGTACTTC. Translating it yields CSGTGQGTYEQYF.

The chain has TRBV3-1 (or the pseudogene TRBV3-2) and TRBJ1-1, with D unresolved. The CDR3 covers 14 residues. CDR1 LGHDT and CDR2 YNNKEL come from the germline V gene (reference sequence). The V and J ends lost 2 bases and 1 base respectively, with 8 bases between them. The CDR3 loop reads CASSQPERNTEAFF. DNA for the CDR3: TGTGCCAGCAGCCAACCCGAGAGGAACACTGAAGCTTTCTTT.

The J gene is TRBJ2-3, the V gene TRBV19, with D uncertain. Germline V gene sequence: CDR1 LNHDA, CDR2 SQIVND (reference sequence). CDR3 length: 15 amino acids. Trimming left V 4 bases short and J 0 bases short, with 11 bases between. The CDR3 spells CASSTLTLSTDTQYF. The DNA for the CDR3 is TGTGCCAGTAGTACCTTGACTCTTAGCACAGATACGCAGTATTTT.

The rearrangement links TRBV15 to TRBJ2-1, with 11 nucleotides matching TRBD2. Germline assignment: CDR1 LNHNV and CDR2 YYDKDF (reference sequence). The CDR3 loop spans 13 amino acids. V shed 7 bases, J shed 6 bases, and the junction held 2 bases outside the gene matches. The CDR3 loop reads CATNSGRANEQFF. The CDR3 coding sequence is TGTGCCACCAATAGCGGGAGGGCCAATGAGCAGTTCTTC.

Ten or more counts support this clone. The chain links TRBV4-1 to TRBJ2-7, with D perhaps matching TRBD1 (7 bases). Trimming removed 0 bases from V and 1 base from J, with 19 bases in between. CDR1 is MGHRA and CDR2 is YSYEKL in the germline V gene. The CDR3 has 18 residues. The CDR3 DNA sequence: TGCGCCAGCAGCCAAGATAATGGAGGGACAGCCATTTCCTACGAGCAGTACTTC. This gives the protein CASSQDNGGTAISYEQYF.

The chain combines TRBV2 with TRBJ2-1; 9 bases agree with TRBD1. J lost 5 bases, V lost 5 bases, and 1 base had no gene match. The CDR3 spans 13 residues. The germline CDR1 and CDR2 sequences are SNHLY and FYNNEI. The CDR3 region has the DNA TGTGCCAGCAGTTGGGACAGGGACAATGAGCAGTTCTTC. This gives the protein CASSWDRDNEQFF.

This clone was detected only once. The J gene is TRBJ2-7, the V gene TRBV27, with TRBD2 matching 11 bases. This CDR3 is built from 15 residues. The germline CDR1 and CDR2 sequences are MNHEY and SMNVEV (reference sequence). Trimming took 4 bases from V and 4 from J; bases not matched to a gene: 6. CDR3 region: CASSYIGTSGYEQYF. For the CDR3, the DNA is TGTGCCAGCAGTTACATCGGGACTAGCGGTTACGAGCAGTACTTC.

The rearrangement uses TRBV12-5 and TRBJ1-1; 11 bases are a match to TRBD1. The CDR3 runs 13 residues. V was clipped by 6 bases and J by 5 bases; unmatched bases: 2. Germline CDR1 LGHNT, CDR2 FRNRAP. CDR3 sequence (DNA): TGTGCTAGTGGGCGGGACAGGGGGACTGAAGCTTTCTTT. The encoded protein is CASGRDRGTEAFF.

This clone came up once. This sequence joins TRBV9 and TRBJ2-7; TRBD2 aligns across 8 bases. CDR1 is SGDLS, CDR2 YYNGEE, per germline. V lost 4 bases, J lost 1 base, and 10 bases stayed unmatched. The length of the CDR3 is 16 residues. The chain's CDR3 is CASSPLFASGSYEQYF. The CDR3 coding sequence is TGTGCCAGCAGCCCACTTTTTGCTAGCGGGTCCTACGAGCAGTACTTC. The full variable domain, completed using reference TRBV9 and TRBJ2-7, is DSGVTQTPKHLITATGQRVTLRCSPRSGDLSVYWYQQSLDQGLQFLIQYYNGEERAKGNILERFSAQQFPDLHSELNLSSLELGDSALYFCASSPLFASGSYEQYFGPGTRLTVT.

V and J are TRBV19 and TRBJ2-2; unclear D gene. The V end lost 3 bases, the J end lost 3 bases, and 5 bases lay between the germline ends. Per the germline V gene, CDR1 is LNHDA and CDR2 is SQIVND (reference sequence). The CDR3 length is 13 residues. CDR3 region: CASSIYYTGELFF. CDR3 nucleotides: TGTGCCAGTAGTATCTACTACACCGGGGAGCTGTTTTTT.

This clone was recorded only once. The V call is TRBV3-1 (or the pseudogene TRBV3-2), the J call TRBJ1-2; maybe TRBD1 (6 bases). The CDR3 length is 14 residues. V lost 0 bases and J lost 6, with 11 bases in between. CDR1 is LGHDT and CDR2 is YNNKEL in the germline V gene (reference sequence). The CDR3 loop is CASSQESRTDGYTF. Here the CDR3 DNA reads TGTGCCAGCAGCCAAGAGTCCCGGACAGATGGCTACACCTTC.

The chain joins TRBV11-3 to TRBJ1-1; 9 nucleotides match TRBD1. This CDR3 region has 13 residues. J lost 10 bases, V lost 5 bases, and 8 bases had no gene match. Germline V gene lookup returns CDR1 SGHNT and CDR2 YENEEA. The CDR3 here is CASSPGTGTGAFF. The DNA for the CDR3 is TGTGCCAGCAGCCCTGGGACAGGGACCGGAGCTTTCTTT.

In this sample, this clone turned up once. V is TRBV6-5 and J is TRBJ2-2; 8 bases fit TRBD2. V lost 2 bases and J lost 4; bases outside the gene matches: 6. From germline, CDR1 is MNHEY and CDR2 SVGAGI. CDR3 size: 16 residues. The CDR3 protein is CASSYGVAGITGELFF. CDR3 nucleotides: TGTGCCAGCAGTTACGGGGTAGCGGGAATCACCGGGGAGCTGTTTTTT.

The V and J genes are TRBV10-1 and TRBJ2-3, with TRBD2 matching 12 bases. Germline lookup yields CDR1 WNHNN and CDR2 SYGVQD (reference sequence). V trimming: 6 bases; J trimming: 6 bases; junction bases outside the gene matches: 10. The length of the CDR3 is 16 residues. For the CDR3, the DNA is TGCGCCAGCAGAAGACTAGCGGGAGTAAAAGGTGATACGCAGTATTTT. It is translated as CASRRLAGVKGDTQYF.

J is TRBJ2-3 and V is TRBV5-4; D is ambiguous. CDR1 is SGHNT, CDR2 YYREEE, per germline (reference sequence). The CDR3 runs 14 residues. Trimming cost V 4 bases and J 3 bases, with 12 bases left between them. Written as DNA, the CDR3 is TGTGCCAGCAGCGCTAGTGAATATACAGATACGCAGTATTTT. This sequence encodes CASSASEYTDTQYF.

The chain recombines TRBV27 with TRBJ2-7; 9 bases are shared with TRBD2. Germline V gene lookup returns CDR1 MNHEY and CDR2 SMNVEV (reference sequence). The CDR3 length is 16 residues. V shed 5 bases and J 4 bases; nucleotides not matched to a gene: 12. The CDR3 loop is CASSPLAGDRTYEQYF. Written as DNA, the CDR3 is TGTGCCAGCAGTCCCTTAGCGGGAGACCGAACTTACGAGCAGTACTTC.

J is TRBJ1-4 and V is TRBV4-1; 9 bases are shared with TRBD1. There are 14 residues in the CDR3. V lost 4 bases, J lost 8 bases, and 5 bases stayed unmatched. Germline lookup yields CDR1 MGHRA and CDR2 YSYEKL. The CDR3 DNA follows: TGCGCCAGCAGCCCCCGACAGGGGGGAGAAAAACTGTTTTTT. Amino acids: CASSPRQGGEKLFF.

V gene TRBV5-1 combines with J gene TRBJ1-3; a possible D gene is TRBD1 (6 bases). This CDR3 has 15 amino acids. CDR1 and CDR2 from the germline V gene are SGHRS and YFSETQ. V dropped 4 bases and J dropped 4 bases, with 15 bases sitting between them. The CDR3 here is CASSIQGVNGNTIYF. The CDR3 coding sequence is TGCGCCAGCAGCATACAGGGAGTTAACGGAAACACCATATATTTT.

The chain joins TRBV7-8 to TRBJ1-1, with 12 bases matching TRBD1. In germline, CDR1 is SGHVS, CDR2 FQNEAQ. The CDR3 totals 17 residues. V shed 5 bases and J 0 bases; nucleotides not matched to a gene: 7. CDR3 sequence reads: CASSTTGQGAVNTEAFF. The CDR3 DNA is TGTGCCAGCAGCACAACGGGACAGGGGGCGGTGAACACTGAAGCTTTCTTT.

V is TRBV19 and J is TRBJ1-1; D is unclear. Trimming removed 5 bases from V and 3 bases from J, with 10 bases in between. The CDR3 loop spans 13 amino acids. Germline loops: CDR1 LNHDA, CDR2 SQIVND (reference sequence). The CDR3 sequence: CASSRRGDTEAFF. Written as DNA, the CDR3 is TGTGCCAGTAGTCGCCGAGGAGACACTGAAGCTTTCTTT.